One and the same sample provided the 24 T cell receptor beta chains below, sequenced in a study of T-cell reconstitution after alpha-beta-depleted transplantation in children. These receptors' targets are unknown. Study conclusions and caveats: After transplant, at about two months, alpha-beta T cells were reportedly derived from several hundred expanded graft clones.

As it was prepared, the TCRbeta library received unique molecular identifiers. From the PCR reads, TCRdb called clonotypes with MiXCR, one entry per CDR3 protein. The data show about 32,000 distinct CDR3 sequences, around 7% seen once. This specimen was peripheral blood, taken 60 days after TCRalphabeta/CD19-depleted stem cell transplant. The receptors derive from a child younger than two who had a stem cell transplant for acute myeloid leukemia, so the T cells may come from the graft donor.

This clonotype has ten or more counts. The V and J genes are TRBV5-1 and TRBJ2-5; D not resolved. Between the trimmed V and J ends, which lost 7 bases and 5 bases, there was a span of 15 bases. Germline V gene sequence: CDR1 SGHRS, CDR2 YFSETQ. The CDR3 loop spans 13 amino acids. The CDR3 DNA follows: TGCGCCAGCCACCTTACCTCAAGGGAGACCCAGTACTTC. Residues: CASHLTSRETQYF.

This clonotype is labeled as medium-sized. This chain links TRBV29-1 with TRBJ2-3; D not resolved. The V end was cut by 4 bases, the J end by 1 base, with 12 bases between. The germline CDR1 and CDR2 sequences are SQVTM and ANQGSEA. This CDR3 comprises 14 residues. The CDR3 reads CSVAAQLGTDTQYF. The CDR3 nucleotides are TGCAGCGTTGCTGCTCAGCTCGGCACAGATACGCAGTATTTT.

In its sample, this clonotype was seen many times. The CDR3 DNA sequence: TGTGCCAGCAGCCCCGGACGGGGGGTGGCAACTAATGAAAAACTGTTTTTT. Amino acids: CASSPGRGVATNEKLFF. V and J are TRBV9 and TRBJ1-4; D possibly corresponds to TRBD1 (5 bases). The CDR3 totals 17 residues. V was clipped by 4 bases and J by 0 bases, with 16 bases between them. From germline, CDR1 is SGDLS and CDR2 YYNGEE.

This clonotype was recorded many times. The rearrangement links TRBV5-1 to TRBJ2-2; 8 positions match TRBD1. This CDR3 region has 18 residues. Germline-derived CDR1 and CDR2 are SGHRS and YFSETQ. The ends lost 0 bases at V and 2 bases at J; junction bases unmatched: 9. CDR3 region: CASSLGQGTPINTGELFF. The CDR3 DNA reads TGCGCCAGCAGCTTGGGACAGGGGACACCTATAAACACCGGGGAGCTGTTTTTT.

This clonotype was counted at least ten times. J is TRBJ2-1 and V is TRBV14; 12 bases map to TRBD1. The CDR3 consists of 18 residues. Per the germline V gene, CDR1 is SGHDN and CDR2 is FVKESK. V shed 4 bases, J shed 8 bases, and the junction held 15 bases outside the gene matches. This CDR3 reads CASSRDIPGQGAHDEQFF. The CDR3 region has the DNA TGTGCCAGCAGCCGAGACATTCCGGGACAGGGGGCGCATGATGAGCAGTTCTTC.

At least ten counts were recorded for this clonotype. This chain links TRBV7-9 with TRBJ2-7, with D uncertain. Germline CDR1 reads SEHNR; CDR2 reads FQNEAQ (reference sequence). This CDR3 spans 12 amino acids. Trimming cost V 5 bases and J 5 bases, with 10 bases left between them. CDR3 sequence: CASSANFHEQYF. Written as DNA, the CDR3 is TGTGCCAGCAGCGCAAATTTCCACGAGCAGTACTTC.

The chain joins TRBV7-9 to TRBJ2-2, with 7 nucleotides matching TRBD2. CDR3 size: 15 residues. Germline-derived CDR1 and CDR2 are SEHNR and FQNEAQ (reference sequence). V shed 5 bases and J 2 bases; nucleotides not matched to a gene: 5. The CDR3 sequence: CASSPGEGNTGELFF. The CDR3 DNA sequence: TGTGCCAGCAGCCCCGGGGAGGGCAACACCGGGGAGCTGTTTTTT.

This chain links TRBV30 with TRBJ2-3; TRBD2 agrees at 10 bases. Trimming at V came to 2 bases and at J to 3 bases, leaving 2 bases not matched to a gene. Germline CDR1 reads GTSNPN; CDR2 reads SVGIG (reference sequence). This CDR3 is 14 amino acids long. The CDR3 DNA follows: TGTGCCTGGAGTAGCGGGAGGGGTACAGATACGCAGTATTTT. Translating it yields CAWSSGRGTDTQYF.

This clonotype showed up many times. CDR3 bases: TGTGCCAGCTCCGTACAGGGGCTTGGTGAGCAGTTCTTC. It codes for CASSVQGLGEQFF. The chain recombines TRBV18 with TRBJ2-1, with 7 nucleotides matching TRBD1. Germline V CDR1 and CDR2: KGHSH, LQKENI. V dropped 6 bases and J dropped 9; count of bases not matched to a gene: 8. This CDR3 has 13 amino acids.

This clonotype was counted many times. The chain links TRBV25-1 to TRBJ1-5; D is ambiguous. CDR1 MGHDK and CDR2 SYGVNS come from the germline V gene. The ends were cut back, 4 bases at V and 10 bases at J, with 8 bases in the middle. The CDR3 length is 11 residues. CDR3 sequence: CASSGSGPQHF. The CDR3 DNA follows: TGTGCCAGCAGTGGAAGCGGCCCCCAGCATTTT. Drawing the rest from reference TRBV25-1 and TRBJ1-5, the complete variable domain is EADIYQTPRYLVIGTGKKITLECSQTMGHDKMYWYQQDPGMELHLIHYSYGVNSTEKGDLSSESTVSRIRTEHFPLTLESARPSHTSQYLCASSGSGPQHFGDGTRLSIL.

The sample holds many counts of this clonotype. This rearrangement joins TRBV4-1 to TRBJ2-1, with D maybe TRBD2 (5 bases). Germline V CDR1 and CDR2: MGHRA, YSYEKL. CDR3 size: 18 residues. V lost 4 bases and J lost 3, with 22 bases in between. The CDR3 DNA reads TGCGCCAGCAGCCGTTCGGGGATCAGGAGCGCTTTCTACAATGAGCAGTTCTTC. It codes for CASSRSGIRSAFYNEQFF.

This clonotype was seen ten or more times. The chain joins TRBV25-1 to TRBJ2-7; the D is unclear. The V gene's germline CDR1 is MGHDK and CDR2 SYGVNS. Trimming stripped 0 bases from V and 5 bases from J, with 5 bases between. This CDR3 is built from 12 residues. The CDR3 loop reads CASSEYIHEQYF. Written as DNA, the CDR3 is TGTGCCAGCAGTGAATATATTCACGAGCAGTACTTC.

Ten or more counts support this clonotype. The chain recombines TRBV29-1 with TRBJ1-1; 8 positions match TRBD1. The CDR3 is 13 amino acids. CDR1 SQVTM and CDR2 ANQGSEA come from the germline V gene. The ends lost 6 bases at V and 4 bases at J; junction bases unmatched: 7. As DNA, the CDR3 is TGCAGCGTCCCAGGGGGCAGGGTCACTGAAGCTTTCTTT. It translates to CSVPGGRVTEAFF. Variable domain in full (rest from reference TRBV29-1 and TRBJ1-1): SAVISQKPSRDICQRGTSLTIQCQVDSQVTMMFWYRQQPGQSLTLIATANQGSEATYESGFVIDKFPISRPNLTFSTLTVSNMSPEDSSIYLCSVPGGRVTEAFFGQGTRLTVV.

This clonotype was detected ten times or more. The rearrangement joins TRBV6-5 to TRBJ1-5, with D possibly matching TRBD1 (5 bases). V lost 2 bases and J lost 7, with 15 bases in between. CDR1 MNHEY and CDR2 SVGAGI come from the germline V gene. There are 15 residues in the CDR3. CDR3 protein: CASSYLGPKGQPQHF. The DNA of the CDR3 is TGTGCCAGCAGTTACCTGGGACCAAAAGGCCAGCCCCAGCATTTT.

This clonotype was picked up many times. This sequence joins TRBV4-1 and TRBJ2-7; 8 positions match TRBD1. This CDR3 is built from 15 residues. With 1 base clipped from V and 2 bases from J, the junction kept 4 bases outside the gene matches. Germline V gives CDR1 MGHRA, CDR2 YSYEKL. CDR3: CASSQGVDRAYEQYF. The DNA of the CDR3 is TGCGCCAGCAGCCAAGGGGTGGACAGGGCCTACGAGCAGTACTTC.

The chain has TRBV10-3 and TRBJ2-5; 12 bases are a match to TRBD2. The CDR3 is made up of 13 amino acids. CDR1 ENHRY and CDR2 SYGVKD come from the germline V gene. With V trimmed by 8 bases and J by 8 bases, 6 bases remained unmatched. For the CDR3, the DNA is TGTGCCATCCTAGCGGGAGGGCCGGTCACCCAGTACTTC. Translating gives CAILAGGPVTQYF.

Ten or more counts support this clonotype. V usage is TRBV7-6 and J usage is TRBJ1-2; no definite D call. CDR1 and CDR2 (germline): SGHVS, FNYEAQ. The CDR3 is 15 residues long. V lost 4 bases to trimming and J lost 3 bases, with 15 bases between them. The CDR3 sequence: CASSSLVDRDYGYTF. The CDR3 nucleotides read TGTGCCAGCAGCTCCCTGGTAGACCGAGACTATGGCTACACCTTC.

At least ten counts were recorded for this clonotype. The V call is TRBV4-2, the J call TRBJ2-7; tentative D call: TRBD1 (6 bases). The CDR3 length is 15 residues. Germline-derived CDR1 and CDR2 are LGHNA and YNFKEQ. V lost 3 bases, J lost 4 bases, and 16 bases lay in between. Written as DNA, the CDR3 is TGTGCCAGCAGCCACCGACAGGAACGAATTTACGAGCAGTACTTC. Its translation: CASSHRQERIYEQYF.

This clonotype was seen repeatedly, ten times or more. The V call is TRBV12-3 or TRBV12-4, the J call TRBJ2-7, with D unresolved. V was cut by 3 bases and J by 7 bases, with 13 bases left in between. The CDR3 extends over 13 amino acids. The CDR3 DNA follows: TGTGCCAGCAGTTTCGGGTACTCTGAGGAGCAGTACTTC. The encoded protein is CASSFGYSEEQYF.

This clonotype was recorded many times. The rearrangement joins TRBV7-9 to TRBJ2-7; 8 positions agree with TRBD2. This CDR3 region has 15 residues. V shed 5 bases and J 0 bases; nucleotides not matched to a gene: 6. Germline values: CDR1 SEHNR, CDR2 FQNEAQ (reference sequence). Here the CDR3 reads CASSPSGGVSYEQYF. DNA of the CDR3: TGTGCCAGCAGCCCATCGGGGGGGGTCTCCTACGAGCAGTACTTC.

This clonotype appeared many times. This chain connects TRBV19 to TRBJ1-2; possible D gene TRBD1, 5 bases. V shed 6 bases and J shed 2 bases, with 10 bases lying between them. The CDR3 is made up of 13 amino acids. Per germline, CDR1 LNHDA and CDR2 SQIVND (reference sequence). Here the CDR3 reads CASSVRTNYGYTF. CDR3 in DNA: TGTGCCAGTAGCGTACGGACAAACTATGGCTACACCTTC.

At least ten counts were recorded for this clonotype. The chain employs TRBV7-6 and TRBJ2-3; D unresolved. The CDR3 contains 12 residues. The germline gives CDR1 SGHVS, CDR2 FNYEAQ. Deletions cut 1 base from V and 5 bases from J, with 4 bases between. The chain's CDR3 is CASSLEGDTQYF. Here the CDR3 DNA reads TGTGCCAGCAGCTTAGAAGGAGATACGCAGTATTTT.

This clonotype was found many times. This rearrangement joins TRBV3-1 to TRBJ2-2, with D possibly called TRBD1 or TRBD2 (6 bases each). The CDR3 is made up of 15 amino acids. The V gene lost 6 bases and the J gene lost 7 bases, with 18 bases spanning the gap. CDR1 LGHDT and CDR2 YNNKEL come from the germline V gene (reference sequence). The CDR3 protein is CASSLKGGRNGELFF. In DNA, the CDR3 is TGTGCCAGCAGTTTAAAGGGGGGAAGGAACGGGGAGCTGTTTTTT.

This clonotype occurred many times. This rearrangement joins TRBV6-1 to TRBJ2-6, with D perhaps matching TRBD1 (6 bases). The CDR3 totals 15 residues. In germline, CDR1 is MNHNS, CDR2 SASEGT. Trimming removed 8 bases from V and 4 bases from J, with 15 bases in between. CDR3 sequence: CASGSRGRGANVLTF. CDR3 DNA sequence: TGTGCCAGCGGATCTAGGGGGAGAGGGGCCAACGTCCTGACTTTC.